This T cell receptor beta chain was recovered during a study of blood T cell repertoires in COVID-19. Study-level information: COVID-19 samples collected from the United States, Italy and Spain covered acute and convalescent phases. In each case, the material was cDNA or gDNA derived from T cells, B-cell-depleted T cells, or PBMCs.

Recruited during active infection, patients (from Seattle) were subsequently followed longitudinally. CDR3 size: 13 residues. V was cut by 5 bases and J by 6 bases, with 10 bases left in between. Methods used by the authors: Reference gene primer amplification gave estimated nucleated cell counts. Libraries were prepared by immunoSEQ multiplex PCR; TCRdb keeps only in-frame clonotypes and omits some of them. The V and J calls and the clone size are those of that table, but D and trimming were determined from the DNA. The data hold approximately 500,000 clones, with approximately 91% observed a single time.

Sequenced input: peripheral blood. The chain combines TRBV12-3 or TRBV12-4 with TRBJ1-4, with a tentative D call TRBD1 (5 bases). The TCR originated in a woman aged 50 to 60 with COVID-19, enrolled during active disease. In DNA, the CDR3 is TGTGCCAGCAGTCCTGACAGTTATGAAAAACTGTTTTTT. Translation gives CASSPDSYEKLFF.